Listed here are 24 T cell receptor beta chains from one sample, sequenced in a study of vaccination effects on CD4 cells after COVID-19. Having been cultured for less than 13 days, the cells underwent CD4+ T cell isolation. TCRdb's copy holds only in-frame clones and misses some; the assay was immunoSEQ multiplex PCR. This table holds some 49,000 clones, 70% to 75% found once. These receptors lack a known antigen. Here the sequenced sample was CD4+ T cells from PBMCs cultured without peptide, taken before COVID-19 vaccination. Receptors originate from a human donor who had a prior SARS-CoV-2 infection.

The chain recombines TRBV18 with TRBJ2-2; D may be TRBD1 (6 bases). Germline loops: CDR1 KGHSH, CDR2 LQKENI. The CDR3 extends over 17 amino acids. V lost 4 bases, J lost 0 bases, and 15 bases lay in between. The CDR3 DNA is TGTGCCAGCTCACTCCAACAGGGCGCCCCGAACACCGGGGAGCTGTTTTTT. Translating gives CASSLQQGAPNTGELFF.

The chain recombines TRBV5-1 with TRBJ2-3; D might be TRBD2 (5 bases). V lost 3 bases and J 2 bases, leaving 10 bases between the germline ends. The CDR3 sequence is 14 residues long. CDR1 is SGHRS, CDR2 YFSETQ, per germline. CDR3 DNA sequence: TGCGCCAGCAGCTGGGAACGGGACACAGATACGCAGTATTTT. Amino acids: CASSWERDTDTQYF.

The chain is built from TRBV5-1 and TRBJ2-3; 9 bases map to TRBD2. J was trimmed by 6 bases and V by 4 bases; bases with no gene match: 9. The CDR3 totals 15 residues. Germline loops: CDR1 SGHRS, CDR2 YFSETQ. CDR3 sequence reads: CASSALAGTIDTQYF. DNA for the CDR3: TGCGCCAGCAGCGCACTAGCGGGTACCATCGATACGCAGTATTTT.

This clone came up a few times. The chain links TRBV7-8 to TRBJ2-2, with D perhaps TRBD1 or TRBD2 (6 bases each). Germline V gene lookup returns CDR1 SGHVS and CDR2 FQNEAQ. The CDR3 is made up of 16 amino acids. V lost 5 bases and J 2 bases, leaving 15 bases between the germline ends. As DNA, the CDR3 is TGTGCCAGCAGCAGCTGGGGGGCAGGAAACACCGGGGAGCTGTTTTTT. It yields the protein CASSSWGAGNTGELFF.

The chain joins TRBV4-3 to TRBJ2-5, with 7 bases fitting TRBD2. J gave up 3 bases and V 0 bases, and 7 bases lay outside the gene matches. The germline V gene has CDR1 LGHNA and CDR2 YSLEER. The CDR3 extends over 16 amino acids. The CDR3 region is CASSQEPPSGEETQYF. Written as DNA, the CDR3 is TGCGCCAGCAGCCAAGAACCTCCTAGCGGAGAAGAGACCCAGTACTTC.

This clone was picked up one time. The V and J genes are TRBV11-2 and TRBJ2-5; 10 bases fit TRBD1. The CDR3 is 18 residues long. J was trimmed by 5 bases and V by 5 bases; bases with no gene match: 17. Germline loops: CDR1 SGHAT, CDR2 FQNNGV. CDR3 in amino acids: CASSIRETGGAGYETQYF. For the CDR3, the DNA is TGTGCCAGCAGCATCAGAGAGACAGGGGGCGCGGGATATGAGACCCAGTACTTC.

The chain carries TRBV18 and TRBJ2-5; D unclear. The CDR3 covers 12 residues. Germline CDR1 is KGHSH and CDR2 is LQKENI. V was shortened by 3 bases and J by 1 base, with 3 bases between the two germline ends. The CDR3 nucleotides are TGTGCCAGCTCACCCGCCCAAGAGACCCAGTACTTC. Translated: CASSPAQETQYF.

A word on this clone: This same CDR3 is encoded by further DNA sequences in the sample. The chain uses TRBV18 and TRBJ2-2, with TRBD1 matching 11 bases. There are 16 residues in the CDR3. Trimming cost V 4 bases and J 5 bases; bases outside gene matches: 6. The V gene's germline CDR1 is KGHSH and CDR2 LQKENI. The CDR3 DNA reads TGTGCCAGCTCACGGCCCGGACAGGGGGCTACCGGGGAGCTGTTTTTT. Its translation is CASSRPGQGATGELFF.

This clone was counted once. This chain uses TRBV6-1 with TRBJ2-5; the match to TRBD2 covers 10 bases. Trimming took 0 bases from V and 5 from J; bases not matched to a gene: 6. Germline V gene sequence: CDR1 MNHNS, CDR2 SASEGT. The CDR3 consists of 16 residues. CDR3 DNA sequence: TGTGCCAGCAGTGAAGCGTCCCTAGCGGGGGAGGAGACCCAGTACTTC. It codes for CASSEASLAGEETQYF.

V and J are TRBV6-6 and TRBJ2-7; D may correspond to TRBD1 or TRBD2 (6 bases each). CDR1 is MNHNY, CDR2 SVGAGI, per germline (reference sequence). V lost 5 bases to trimming and J lost 3 bases, with 11 bases between them. The CDR3 totals 13 residues. The CDR3 spells CASSRGGFYEQYF. As DNA, the CDR3 is TGTGCCAGCAGTCGAGGGGGGTTCTACGAGCAGTACTTC.

The chain uses TRBV27 and TRBJ2-1; D may be TRBD1 or TRBD2 (5 bases each). V lost 5 bases to trimming and J lost 14 bases, with 25 bases between them. The CDR3 runs to 15 residues. Germline values: CDR1 MNHEY, CDR2 SMNVEV (reference sequence). This CDR3 reads CASSPLGDGESREFF. The CDR3 bases are TGTGCCAGCAGTCCCCTCGGGGACGGCGAAAGTAGGGAGTTCTTC.

V usage is TRBV13 and J usage is TRBJ1-4, with D unclear. CDR3 length: 16 residues. V dropped 5 bases and J dropped 4 bases, with 17 bases sitting between them. Germline lookup yields CDR1 PRHDT and CDR2 FYEKMQ (reference sequence). The CDR3 nucleotides are TGTGCCAGCAGCCTGTATAAGGCAGGATTTAATGAAAAACTGTTTTTT. Protein: CASSLYKAGFNEKLFF.

The chain carries TRBV6-6 and TRBJ1-5, with 11 positions matching TRBD1. Losses at the gene ends were 6 bases for V and 7 bases for J; bases not matched to a gene: 5. The CDR3 is 14 amino acids. CDR1 is MNHNY, CDR2 SVGAGI, per germline (reference sequence). The CDR3, as DNA: TGTGCCAGCAGAACCGGGACAGGGGGGCAGCCCCAGCATTTT. Protein: CASRTGTGGQPQHF.

The V call is TRBV29-1, the J call TRBJ2-1, with D perhaps being TRBD1 or TRBD2 (5 bases each). Germline V gene data show CDR1 as SQVTM and CDR2 as ANQGSEA. With 2 bases removed from V and 8 bases from J, the gap between germline ends came to 10 bases. The CDR3 has 12 residues. The CDR3 sequence is CSVERGSDEQFF. CDR3 sequence (DNA): TGCAGCGTTGAAAGGGGTAGCGATGAGCAGTTCTTC.

The chain is built from TRBV9 and TRBJ2-1, with D perhaps TRBD1 (5 bases). This CDR3 spans 13 amino acids. Trimming took off 2 bases at V and 9 bases at J, with 12 bases between the two ends. CDR1 is SGDLS and CDR2 is YYNGEE in the germline V gene. CDR3 loop: CASSVAQVGEQFF. CDR3 nucleotides: TGTGCCAGCAGCGTTGCACAGGTCGGTGAGCAGTTCTTC.

This clone showed up just once. V is TRBV5-4 and J is TRBJ2-1, with TRBD1 as a possible D gene (6 bases). The germline gives CDR1 SGHNT, CDR2 YYREEE (reference sequence). The CDR3 is 16 amino acids. V was trimmed by 3 bases and J by 0 bases, leaving 13 bases between them. CDR3 DNA: TGTGCCAGCAGCTACGGGACACTGCTCTCCTACAATGAGCAGTTCTTC. It encodes CASSYGTLLSYNEQFF.

V is TRBV5-1 and J is TRBJ2-2; D ambiguous. Germline CDR1 reads SGHRS; CDR2 reads YFSETQ. V lost 4 bases, J lost 2 bases, and 9 bases lay in between. This CDR3 is 14 amino acids long. The CDR3 is CASSLVRNTGELFF. CDR3 nucleotides: TGCGCCAGCAGCCTGGTCAGAAACACCGGGGAGCTGTTTTTT.

V usage is TRBV5-1 and J usage is TRBJ2-7; possible D gene TRBD1, 5 bases. Looked up from germline, CDR1 is SGHRS and CDR2 is YFSETQ. The germline V and J ends were trimmed by 0 bases and 0 bases, with 7 bases remaining between them. The CDR3 length is 14 residues. The DNA of the CDR3 is TGCGCCAGCAGCTTGGCTCAGGGCTCCTACGAGCAGTACTTC. Its protein is CASSLAQGSYEQYF.

The table lists this clone with a count of one. The rearrangement joins TRBV5-5 to TRBJ2-2, with D possibly being TRBD1 (5 bases). The CDR3 extends over 16 amino acids. V was trimmed by 4 bases and J by 6 bases, leaving 19 bases between them. The germline V gene encodes CDR1 SGHKS and CDR2 YYEKEE (reference sequence). CDR3 loop: CASSLAGPPRAGELFF. CDR3 nucleotides: TGTGCCAGCAGCCTCGCCGGGCCACCCAGGGCCGGGGAGCTGTTTTTT. The full variable domain, completed using reference TRBV5-5 and TRBJ2-2, is DAGVTQSPTHLIKTRGQQVTLRCSPISGHKSVSWYQQVLGQGPQFIFQYYEKEERGRGNFPDRFSARQFPNYSSELNVNALLLGDSALYLCASSLAGPPRAGELFFGEGSRLTVL.

The CDR3 nucleotides are TGTGCCAGCAGTTCTAGGACAAGCTTCGGGTTGTCGCATTTT. It encodes CASSSRTSFGLSHF. The chain joins TRBV6-6 to TRBJ1-5; D may be TRBD1 (5 bases). CDR3 size: 14 residues. Per germline, CDR1 MNHNY and CDR2 SVGAGI (reference sequence). The germline V and J ends were trimmed by 4 bases and 15 bases, with 22 bases remaining between them.

This clone was found a few times. The chain couples TRBV30 to TRBJ1-2; D is perhaps TRBD1 (6 bases). The CDR3 is 13 amino acids. The ends were cut back, 5 bases at V and 5 bases at J, with 15 bases in the middle. The germline CDR1 and CDR2 sequences are GTSNPN and SVGIG (reference sequence). CDR3 sequence: CAWGGGGWYGYTF. CDR3 nucleotides: TGTGCCTGGGGAGGGGGGGGCTGGTATGGCTACACCTTC.

The chain links TRBV18 to TRBJ2-3; D perhaps matches TRBD1 (5 bases). This CDR3 spans 14 amino acids. CDR1 and CDR2 (germline): KGHSH, LQKENI. With 2 bases removed from V and 2 bases from J, the gap between germline ends came to 8 bases. The CDR3 is CASSPSGNTDTQYF. The CDR3 nucleotides are TGTGCCAGCTCACCATCAGGGAACACAGATACGCAGTATTTT.

In its sample, this clone was seen a few times. V gene TRBV5-4 combines with J gene TRBJ2-1; D is uncertain. Trimming stripped 4 bases from V and 7 bases from J, with 12 bases between. This CDR3 region has 13 residues. Germline CDR1 SGHNT, CDR2 YYREEE (reference sequence). CDR3 amino acids: CASSASSRNEQFF. The CDR3 DNA reads as TGTGCCAGCAGCGCTTCTAGTCGGAATGAGCAGTTCTTC.

This rearrangement joins TRBV7-6 to TRBJ2-1; TRBD2 aligns across 7 bases. CDR1 and CDR2 from the germline V gene are SGHVS and FNYEAQ. This CDR3 has 20 amino acids. V dropped 5 bases and J dropped 5; count of bases not matched to a gene: 24. The CDR3 loop reads CASSPKRDGPLQAIHNEQFF. Written as DNA, the CDR3 is TGTGCCAGCAGCCCGAAGCGGGACGGACCACTGCAAGCCATACACAATGAGCAGTTCTTC.